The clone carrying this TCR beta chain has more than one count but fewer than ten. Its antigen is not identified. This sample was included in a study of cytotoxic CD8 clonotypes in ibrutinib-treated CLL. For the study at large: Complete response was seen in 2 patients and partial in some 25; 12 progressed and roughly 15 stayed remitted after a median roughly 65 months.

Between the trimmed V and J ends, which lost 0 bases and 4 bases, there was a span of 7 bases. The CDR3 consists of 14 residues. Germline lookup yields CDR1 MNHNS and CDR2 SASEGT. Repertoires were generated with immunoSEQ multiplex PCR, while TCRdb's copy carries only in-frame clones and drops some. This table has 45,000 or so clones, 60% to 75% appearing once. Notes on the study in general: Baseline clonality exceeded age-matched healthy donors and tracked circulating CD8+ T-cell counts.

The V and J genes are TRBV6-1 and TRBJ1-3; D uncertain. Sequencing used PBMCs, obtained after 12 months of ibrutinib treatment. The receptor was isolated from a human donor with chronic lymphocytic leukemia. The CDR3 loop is CASSEAIPGNTIYF. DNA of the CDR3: TGTGCCAGCAGTGAAGCGATCCCCGGAAACACCATATATTTT.